A single sample gave rise to the 4 T cell receptor beta chains below, sequenced in a study of blood T cells in healthy people across ages. The authors ran a second PCR of about 6 to 11 cycles using a sample-barcoded 5' primer and a J-beta primer mix. Each CDR3 protein gets one entry after TCRdb re-called the 5' RACE reads with MiXCR. In the table there are 550,000 to 650,000 distinct CDR3 sequences, around 31% of which are singletons. Sequencing was performed on blood. The receptors derive from a woman older than 75 in good health.

Details on this clonotype: A read error may be the cause here, since a much bigger clone is one base away. The V gene is TRBV7-2, the J gene TRBJ1-5; D might be TRBD1 (6 bases). The germline V gene has CDR1 SGHTA and CDR2 FQGNSA. This CDR3 has 16 residues. CDR3 amino acids: CASSLGGQLQGQSQHF. In DNA form, the CDR3 reads TGTGCCAGCAGCTTAGGAGGACAGTTGCAGGGTCAGTCCCAGCATTTT.

This clonotype was picked up many times. The V and J genes are TRBV3-1 and TRBJ2-7; D unresolved. V was pared by 0 bases and J by 9 bases, with 15 bases between. Germline CDR1 LGHDT, CDR2 YNNKEL (reference sequence). The CDR3 is 14 residues long. The CDR3 sequence is CASSQDRIVNLQYF. The CDR3 DNA follows: TGTGCCAGCAGCCAAGATCGGATTGTGAACCTGCAGTACTTC.

The chain joins TRBV18 to TRBJ2-5; a weak D match, TRBD2 (5 bases). Germline lookup yields CDR1 KGHSH and CDR2 LQKENI. The length of the CDR3 is 15 residues. V dropped 6 bases and J dropped 11 bases, with 25 bases sitting between them. For the CDR3, the DNA is TGTGCCAGCTCCCTAGACGGAGGTATTTACAATGAGCAGTACTTC. Amino acids: CASSLDGGIYNEQYF.

This clonotype was detected a few times. The gene calls are TRBV5-1 and TRBJ1-1, with a possible D match to TRBD1 (5 bases). With 6 bases removed from V and 1 base from J, the gap between germline ends came to 16 bases. Germline V gene sequence: CDR1 SGHRS, CDR2 YFSETQ. The CDR3 spans 15 residues. The CDR3 DNA reads as TGCGCCAGCACCCCGACGGGGGGAACGAACACTGAAGCTTTCTTT. The encoded protein is CASTPTGGTNTEAFF.